A selection of T cell receptor beta chains follows, all from one sample in a study of blood T cell repertoires in COVID-19. Assay used: immunoSEQ multiplex PCR; TCRdb lists only in-frame clones, some missing. In the table there are about 200,000 clones, approximately 89% of which are singletons. The material sequenced was PBMCs or T cells enriched from blood (not recorded which). Receptor source: a woman under 40 with acute COVID-19. CDR3s include the opening cysteine and the closing phenylalanine or tryptophan. D genes are given only for firm matches. The listing skips clone size in some rows; elsewhere it reads once, few, many or a size class.

size | J | D | length | V | DNA | CDR3
. | TRBJ1-6 | . | 16 | TRBV7-9 | TGTGCCAGCAGCTCGACAGTCAGCTCCTATAATTCACCCCTCCACTTT | CASSSTVSSYNSPLHF
. | TRBJ2-7 | . | 17 | TRBV5-1 | TGCGCCAGCAGCTACCTCCCATCACAAATGGGCACCTACGAGCAGTACTTC | CASSYLPSQMGTYEQYF
. | TRBJ2-7 | . | 14 | TRBV21-1 | TGTGCCAGCCCAAGGGCAGGGTTGTCCTACGAGCAGTACTTC | CASPRAGLSYEQYF
. | TRBJ1-2 | . | 14 | TRBV7-2 | TGTGCCAGCAGCTTAGCGACAGCCCTCTATGGCTACACCTTC | CASSLATALYGYTF
. | TRBJ2-2 | . | 16 | TRBV7-9 | TGTGCCAGCAGCCTATTAGGAGTACAAGGCACCGGGGAGCTGTTTTTT | CASSLLGVQGTGELFF
. | TRBJ1-6 | . | 15 | TRBV16 | TGTGCCAGCAGCCAATCATACAGGGTCAAGTCACCCCTCCACTTT | CASSQSYRVKSPLHF
. | TRBJ1-2 | . | 15 | TRBV11-2 | TGTGCCAGCAGCTTAGATCTAGACAGATCAAGTGGCTACACCTTC | CASSLDLDRSSGYTF
once | TRBJ2-3 | TRBD2 | 16 | TRBV20-1 | TGCAGTGCTAGTCGGTTAGCGGGGGGGCAGGGAGATACGCAGTATTTT | CSASRLAGGQGDTQYF
few | TRBJ2-2 | . | 17 | TRBV30 | TGTGCCTGGAACGATCGCTTAGGGGGAGCGAACACCGGGGAGCTGTTTTTT | CAWNDRLGGANTGELFF
. | TRBJ1-3 | . | 15 | TRBV19 | TGTGCCAGTAGTTTCGACCCGGGCTCTGGAAACACCATATATTTT | CASSFDPGSGNTIYF
once | TRBJ2-5 | . | 14 | TRBV7-8 | TGTGCCAGCAGCTGGCTAACCCATTCCCCTGACAGGAACTTC | CASSWLTHSPDRNF
. | TRBJ1-5 | . | 14 | TRBV28 | TGTGCCAGCAGCCTTGACAACCTCAATCAGCCCCAGCATTTT | CASSLDNLNQPQHF
. | TRBJ2-7 | . | 12 | TRBV5-6 | TGTGCCAGCAGCAGGGGGTCTTGGGAGCAGTACTTC | CASSRGSWEQYF
. | TRBJ1-1 | TRBD1 | 13 | TRBV7-6 | TGTGCCAGCAGCATTAGACAGGGGAGCGAAGCTTTCTTT | CASSIRQGSEAFF
. | TRBJ1-1 | TRBD1 | 12 | TRBV10-1 | TGCGCCAGCAAGGGACAGGGGGCTGAAGCTTTCTTT | CASKGQGAEAFF
. | TRBJ2-5 | . | 17 | TRBV7-9 | TGTGCCAGCAGCTTAGCGTCCGGGGGGCAGAGGCAAGAGACCCAGTACTTC | CASSLASGGQRQETQYF
. | TRBJ1-5 | . | 13 | TRBV10-3 | TGTGCCGGGAGGGACGGTAGCAATCAGCCCCAGCATTTT | CAGRDGSNQPQHF
. | TRBJ2-3 | TRBD2 | 15 | TRBV7-3 | TGTGCCAGCAGTCGAGCGGGGGGGTACACAGATACGCAGTATTTT | CASSRAGGYTDTQYF
. | TRBJ1-5 | . | 13 | TRBV30 | TGTGCCTGGAGCCCCAGTCCGAATCAGCCCCAGCATTTT | CAWSPSPNQPQHF
many | TRBJ1-2 | TRBD1 | 16 | TRBV6-5 | TGTGCCAGCAGTTATAATGAACAGGGGGCTAGATATGGCTACACCTTC | CASSYNEQGARYGYTF
. | TRBJ1-2 | . | 14 | TRBV6-5 | TGTGCCAGCAGTTACTATCGGGCAGGGGATGGCTACACCTTC | CASSYYRAGDGYTF
. | TRBJ1-2 | TRBD1 | 15 | TRBV7-2 | TGTGCCAGCAGCTTAGCTACAGGGGGAGCATATGGCTACACCTTC | CASSLATGGAYGYTF
. | TRBJ2-7 | . | 16 | TRBV2 | TGTGCCAGCAGTGAACCCAATACCTACGGCTCCTACGAGCAGTACTTC | CASSEPNTYGSYEQYF
. | TRBJ2-7 | TRBD1 | 15 | TRBV4-1 | TGCGCCAGCAGCACCGCTGGGACAGCAACCTACGAGCAGTACTTC | CASSTAGTATYEQYF
. | TRBJ1-4 | . | 15 | TRBV4-1 | TGCGCCAGCAGCCAGGGATTGGGGGGAAATGAAAAACTGTTTTTT | CASSQGLGGNEKLFF
. | TRBJ1-1 | TRBD1 | 15 | TRBV6-6 | TGTGCCAGCAGCCACAACAGGGGGATGAACACTGAAGCTTTCTTT | CASSHNRGMNTEAFF
. | TRBJ1-5 | TRBD1 | 16 | TRBV19 | TGTGCCAGTAGTCATACACAGGGGATAGGGAATCAGCCCCAGCATTTT | CASSHTQGIGNQPQHF
. | TRBJ2-1 | . | 13 | TRBV9 | TGTGCCAGCAGCGACACCTCCTACAATGAGCAGTTCTTC | CASSDTSYNEQFF
. | TRBJ1-1 | . | 14 | TRBV5-5 | TGTGCCAGCAGCTCCCGGGACACCCGAAGGGGCGCTTTCTTT | CASSSRDTRRGAFF
. | TRBJ2-4 | . | 17 | TRBV9 | TGTGCCAGCAGCGCCGGGCGAGGCAGGGGATTGAAGGACATTCAGTACTTC | CASSAGRGRGLKDIQYF
. | TRBJ2-7 | TRBD1 | 15 | TRBV7-2 | TGTGCCAGCAGACCCGACAGGGCTTCTTCCTACGAGCAGTACTTC | CASRPDRASSYEQYF
. | TRBJ2-7 | . | 15 | TRBV5-1 | TGCGCCAGCAGCCCCTCCCTCCGGGGGTTGAACGAGCAGTACTTC | CASSPSLRGLNEQYF
once | TRBJ1-2 | TRBD1 | 16 | TRBV10-3 | TGTGCCATCAGTTTGGGACAGGGGGACTCTAACTATGGCTACACCTTC | CAISLGQGDSNYGYTF
. | TRBJ2-1 | . | 18 | TRBV7-9 | TGTGCCAGCAGCCTCGGACTGAATAGAGGCCCTTGGGATAATGAGCAGTTCTTC | CASSLGLNRGPWDNEQFF
few | TRBJ1-2 | . | 13 | TRBV23-1 | TGCGCCAGCGGTTCGGGGGGAAGGAATGGCTACACCTTC | CASGSGGRNGYTF
. | TRBJ1-2 | . | 15 | TRBV7-9 | TGTGCCAGCAGCCCCCGACAGCTTCTTGTAGACGGCTACACCTTC | CASSPRQLLVDGYTF
. | TRBJ2-5 | TRBD2 | 14 | TRBV3-1/TRBV3-2 | TGTGCCAGCAGCTCCCAAGCGGGGCAAGAGACCCAGTACTTC | CASSSQAGQETQYF
. | TRBJ1-4 | . | 16 | TRBV5-1 | TGCGCCAGCAGCTTGGCCTTCAGGTCACGTGATGAAAAACTGTTTTTT | CASSLAFRSRDEKLFF
once | TRBJ1-5 | . | 14 | TRBV7-2 | TGTGCCAGCAGCCTAGGGAGGGCGGGTCAGCCCCAGCATTTT | CASSLGRAGQPQHF
. | TRBJ1-5 | . | 14 | TRBV30 | TGTGCCTGGACCCCGGCCGGGAAAAATCAGCCCCAGCATTTT | CAWTPAGKNQPQHF
. | TRBJ1-3 | TRBD1 | 15 | TRBV2 | TGTGCCAGCAGCGGCAACAGGGGAACTGGAAACACCATATATTTT | CASSGNRGTGNTIYF
. | TRBJ2-7 | TRBD2 | 15 | TRBV5-1 | TGCGCCAGCAGCTTGGCGTCACTAGCGGGGGGAGAGCAGTACTTC | CASSLASLAGGEQYF
. | TRBJ1-2 | TRBD1 | 13 | TRBV2 | TGTGCCAGCAGTGAAGCGCCACTGACAGGGTTCACCTTC | CASSEAPLTGFTF
. | TRBJ2-7 | . | 14 | TRBV6-6 | TGTGCCAGCATCGGGAGGGACAGGGCGGACGAGCAGTACTTC | CASIGRDRADEQYF
. | TRBJ2-3 | TRBD2 | 18 | TRBV9 | TGTGCCAGCAGCGTAGGAGGGACTAGCGGGCGGAGCACAGATACGCAGTATTTT | CASSVGGTSGRSTDTQYF
. | TRBJ2-7 | . | 14 | TRBV27 | TGTGCCAGCAGTTGGACAGAAGTCTCCTACGAGCAGTACTTC | CASSWTEVSYEQYF
. | TRBJ1-5 | TRBD1 | 18 | TRBV18 | TGTGCCAGCTCACCTTCCGGGACAGGGGTGATAAGTCGTCAGCCCCAGCATTTT | CASSPSGTGVISRQPQHF
. | TRBJ1-2 | . | 15 | TRBV5-6 | TGTGCCAGCAGCTTTAGAGCCCGTCAGGACTATGGCTACACCTTC | CASSFRARQDYGYTF
. | TRBJ2-2 | TRBD1 | 16 | TRBV10-2 | TGCGCCAGCAGTGGATTCGGCAGGGGGCCCACCGGGGAGCTGTTTTTT | CASSGFGRGPTGELFF
. | TRBJ1-1 | . | 14 | TRBV19 | TGTGCCAGTAGTTCGCTGGGAAGGGGCACTGAAGCTTTCTTT | CASSSLGRGTEAFF
. | TRBJ1-5 | TRBD1 | 16 | TRBV4-1 | TGCGCCAGCAGCCAACATGACGACAGGGGGTTTAAGCCCCAGCATTTT | CASSQHDDRGFKPQHF
. | TRBJ1-4 | . | 13 | TRBV29-1 | TGCAGCGTTGATGAGGGCAATAGTGAAAAACTGTTTTTT | CSVDEGNSEKLFF
. | TRBJ2-7 | TRBD2 | 15 | TRBV6-1 | TGTGCCAGCAGTGAGGGACTAGCGGGTACCTACGAGCAGTACTTC | CASSEGLAGTYEQYF
. | TRBJ1-3 | . | 12 | TRBV3-1/TRBV3-2 | TGTGCCAGCAGCCCGGCGGGTAACACCATATATTTT | CASSPAGNTIYF
. | TRBJ1-6 | . | 16 | TRBV27 | TGTGCCAGCAGACCAACAGGGAGCTCCTATAATTCACCCCTCCACTTT | CASRPTGSSYNSPLHF
. | TRBJ1-6 | TRBD1 | 16 | TRBV7-8 | TGTGCCAGCAGCTCCCGGGACAGCAGCTGGGGTTCACCCCTCCACTTT | CASSSRDSSWGSPLHF
few | TRBJ2-5 | TRBD2 | 16 | TRBV5-1 | TGCGCCAGCCGCCGGACTAGCGGGGTCGAAGGGGAGACCCAGTACTTC | CASRRTSGVEGETQYF
. | TRBJ2-1 | TRBD1 | 15 | TRBV2 | TGTGCCAGCAGCCGAAGACAGGGGACCTACAATGAGCAGTTCTTC | CASSRRQGTYNEQFF